The present T cell receptor beta chain was sequenced within a study of T cell repertoires in aging, cancer and after chemotherapy. General study findings and limits: Untreated cancer patients had significantly lower blood TCR diversity than age-matched healthy donors.

Multiplex touch-down PCR with TRB-A/B primers amplified rearranged V-D-J TRB sequences. TCRdb independently ran MiXCR on the multiplex PCR reads; one entry per CDR3 protein. The sample contains about 470 distinct CDR3 sequences, approximately 35% of which appear only once. Germline loops: CDR1 LNHDA, CDR2 SQIVND (reference sequence). V lost 3 bases and J lost 7; bases outside the gene matches: 7. CDR3 length equals 14 residues. Amplification of TCR beta used genomic DNA extracted from peripheral blood. This clonotype was counted between two and nine times. Its antigen is unidentified. The TCR originated in a human donor in good health. The V call is TRBV19, the J call TRBJ1-2; 8 bases are shared with TRBD1. Sequenced material: blood. CDR3 in amino acids: CASSIRTGRAGYTF. The CDR3, as DNA: TGTGCCAGTAGTATTAGGACAGGGCGCGCTGGCTACACCTTC.